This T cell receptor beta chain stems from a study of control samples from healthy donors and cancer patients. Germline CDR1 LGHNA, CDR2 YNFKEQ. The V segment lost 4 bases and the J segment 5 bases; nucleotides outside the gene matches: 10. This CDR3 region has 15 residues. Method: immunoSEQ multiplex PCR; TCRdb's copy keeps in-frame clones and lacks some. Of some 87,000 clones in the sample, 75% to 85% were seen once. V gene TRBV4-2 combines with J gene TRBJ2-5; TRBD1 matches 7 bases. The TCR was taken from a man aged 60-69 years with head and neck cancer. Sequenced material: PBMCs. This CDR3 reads CASSPFPTGMETQYF. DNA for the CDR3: TGTGCCAGCAGCCCTTTTCCGACAGGGATGGAGACCCAGTACTTC.